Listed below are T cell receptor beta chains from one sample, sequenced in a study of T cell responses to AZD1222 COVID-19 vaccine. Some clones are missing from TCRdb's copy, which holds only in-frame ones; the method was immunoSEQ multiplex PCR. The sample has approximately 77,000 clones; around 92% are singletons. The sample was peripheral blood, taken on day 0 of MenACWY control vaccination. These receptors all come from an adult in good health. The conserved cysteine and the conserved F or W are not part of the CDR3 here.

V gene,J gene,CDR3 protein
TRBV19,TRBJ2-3,ASSKRQGARGTDTQY
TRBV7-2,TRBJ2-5,ASSTASGVEETQY
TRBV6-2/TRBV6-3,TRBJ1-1,ASSYREHTEAF
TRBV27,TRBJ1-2,ASSPRGVGRGGYT
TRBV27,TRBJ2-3,ASSRLAGSTDTQY
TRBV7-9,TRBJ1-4,ASSFRMEKLF
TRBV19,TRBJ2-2,ASSPFLGQGPNTGELF
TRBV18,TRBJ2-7,ASSPDYVREQY
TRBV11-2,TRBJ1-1,ASSQQGLNTEAF
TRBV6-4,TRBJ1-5,ASKIDRVNIVNQPQH
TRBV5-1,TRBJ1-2,ASSLETNYGYT
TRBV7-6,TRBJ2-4,ASSPRPSGIAKNIQY
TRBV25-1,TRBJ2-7,ASSGTGYEQY
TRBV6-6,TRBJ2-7,ASSWTGAGEQY
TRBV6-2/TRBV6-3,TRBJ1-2,ASSYRLRANYGYT
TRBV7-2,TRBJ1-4,ASSQGQYIEKLF
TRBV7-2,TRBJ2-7,ASTSSYEQY
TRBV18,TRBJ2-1,ASSPDSHNEQF
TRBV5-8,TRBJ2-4,ASSPLTTKQY
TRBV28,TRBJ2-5,ASNRRVRVQETQY
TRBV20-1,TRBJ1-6,SASRFQGVDNSPLH
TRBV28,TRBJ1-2,ASSGEIYYGYT
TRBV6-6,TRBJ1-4,ASSYGGAGEKLF
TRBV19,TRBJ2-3,ASSMRLAGDTQY
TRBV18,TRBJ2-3,ASSRGPSRSDTQY
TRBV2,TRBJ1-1,ASNRDAQAF
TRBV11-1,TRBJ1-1,ASSLGPMALNTEAF
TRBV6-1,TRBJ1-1,ASSGPQEGMNTEAF
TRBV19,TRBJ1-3,ASSSRTPSIY
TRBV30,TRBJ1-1,AWVMPGQRNTEAF
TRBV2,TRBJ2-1,ASSVEASGSSYNEQF
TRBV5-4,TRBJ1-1,ASSLERNTEAF
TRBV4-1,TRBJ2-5,ASSQDPGEGTQY
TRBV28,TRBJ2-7,ASSRQAPYEQY
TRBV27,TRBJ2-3,ASTLAASTDTQY
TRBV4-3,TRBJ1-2,ASSHRQDPNYGYT
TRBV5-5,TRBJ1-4,ASRPTGVVTNEKLF
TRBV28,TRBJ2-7,ASSFPRDQSYEQY
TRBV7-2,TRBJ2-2,ASSLGPAALRWELF
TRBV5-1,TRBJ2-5,ASSPEWGGETQY
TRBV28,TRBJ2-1,ASSLRDREWDNEQF
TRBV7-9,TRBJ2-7,ASSLGEGQGKYEQY
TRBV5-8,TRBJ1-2,ASSLGRTKGRTINYGYT
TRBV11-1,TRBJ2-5,ASSPPEQETQY
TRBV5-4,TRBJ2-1,ASSLSGASYNEQF
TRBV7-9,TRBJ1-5,ASSVTGKPQH
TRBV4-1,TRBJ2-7,ASTSERGLVYEQY
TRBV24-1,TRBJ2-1,ATSDPEAGSDYNEQF
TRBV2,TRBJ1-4,ASGGTGPNEKLF
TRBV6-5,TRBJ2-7,ASRPGTSYEQY
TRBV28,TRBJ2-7,ASSSGDSPYEQY
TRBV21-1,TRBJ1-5,ARGLSNQPQH
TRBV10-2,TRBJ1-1,ASNSQENTEAF
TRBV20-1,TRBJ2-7,SAIPLSEQY
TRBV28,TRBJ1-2,ASRVLGNYGYT
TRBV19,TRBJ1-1,ASSTQRDTEAF